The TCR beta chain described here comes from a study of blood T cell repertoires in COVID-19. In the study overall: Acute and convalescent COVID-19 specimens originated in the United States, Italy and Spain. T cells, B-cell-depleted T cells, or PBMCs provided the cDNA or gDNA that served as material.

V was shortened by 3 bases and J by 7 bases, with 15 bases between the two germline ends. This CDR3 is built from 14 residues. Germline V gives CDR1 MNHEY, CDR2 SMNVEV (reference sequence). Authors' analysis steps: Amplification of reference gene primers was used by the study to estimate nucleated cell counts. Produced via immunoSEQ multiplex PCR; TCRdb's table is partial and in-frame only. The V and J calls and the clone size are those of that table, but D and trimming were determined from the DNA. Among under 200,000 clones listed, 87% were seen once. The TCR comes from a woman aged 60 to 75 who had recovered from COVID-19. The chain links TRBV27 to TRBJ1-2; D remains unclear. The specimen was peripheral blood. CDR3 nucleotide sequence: TGTGCCAGCAGTTTGTTCGGTCAGCAGGCTGGCTACACCTTC. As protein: CASSLFGQQAGYTF.